Presented here are 5 T cell receptor beta chains from one specimen sequenced in a study of blood T cell repertoires in COVID-19. Generated by immunoSEQ multiplex PCR, the TCRdb table keeps only in-frame clones and is missing some. This table holds under 250,000 clones, roughly 85% found once. Sequenced material: PBMCs or T cells enriched from blood (not recorded which). The receptor source for this set is a woman in her forties or fifties with acute COVID-19.

V usage is TRBV6-1 and J usage is TRBJ2-3, with 7 nucleotides matching TRBD2. Unmatched junction bases numbered 2, after V lost 2 bases and J lost 3 bases. Germline CDR1 MNHNS, CDR2 SASEGT. The CDR3 is 14 amino acids. The CDR3 DNA reads as TGTGCCAGCAGTGAATTCGGGGGGACAGATACGCAGTATTTT. Amino acids: CASSEFGGTDTQYF.

J is TRBJ2-7 and V is TRBV11-2, with a tentative D call TRBD1 (5 bases). The length of the CDR3 is 13 residues. Germline V lookup: CDR1 SGHAT, CDR2 FQNNGV. The V end lost 7 bases, the J end lost 0 bases, and 10 bases lay between the germline ends. CDR3 coding DNA: TGTGCCAGCACCCTGACAGACTCCTACGAGCAGTACTTC. Encoded protein: CASTLTDSYEQYF.

V and J are TRBV4-1 and TRBJ2-7, with unresolved D. The CDR3 totals 14 residues. Trimming took 1 base from V and 0 from J, leaving 7 bases between them. The germline V gene encodes CDR1 MGHRA and CDR2 YSYEKL. The CDR3 reads CASSQVSVSYEQYF. In DNA, the CDR3 is TGCGCCAGCAGCCAAGTGTCAGTCTCCTACGAGCAGTACTTC.

This clone was detected ten times or more. The chain links TRBV7-9 to TRBJ2-7; D uncertain. The ends were cut back, 0 bases at V and 0 bases at J, with 15 bases in the middle. Germline CDR1 SEHNR, CDR2 FQNEAQ (reference sequence). CDR3 length: 17 amino acids. CDR3 bases: TGTGCCAGCAGCTTAGCCTTCGGAACAGCAAGCTCCTACGAGCAGTACTTC. Protein sequence: CASSLAFGTASSYEQYF.

The gene calls are TRBV30 and TRBJ2-7; TRBD2 is a possible D gene (6 bases). Trimming removed 0 bases at V and 9 bases at J, with 15 bases between. The CDR3 is 13 amino acids. CDR1 is GTSNPN, CDR2 SVGIG, per germline (reference sequence). The CDR3 protein is CAWSVLEGGGQYF. CDR3 nucleotides: TGTGCCTGGAGTGTACTAGAGGGAGGTGGGCAGTACTTC.